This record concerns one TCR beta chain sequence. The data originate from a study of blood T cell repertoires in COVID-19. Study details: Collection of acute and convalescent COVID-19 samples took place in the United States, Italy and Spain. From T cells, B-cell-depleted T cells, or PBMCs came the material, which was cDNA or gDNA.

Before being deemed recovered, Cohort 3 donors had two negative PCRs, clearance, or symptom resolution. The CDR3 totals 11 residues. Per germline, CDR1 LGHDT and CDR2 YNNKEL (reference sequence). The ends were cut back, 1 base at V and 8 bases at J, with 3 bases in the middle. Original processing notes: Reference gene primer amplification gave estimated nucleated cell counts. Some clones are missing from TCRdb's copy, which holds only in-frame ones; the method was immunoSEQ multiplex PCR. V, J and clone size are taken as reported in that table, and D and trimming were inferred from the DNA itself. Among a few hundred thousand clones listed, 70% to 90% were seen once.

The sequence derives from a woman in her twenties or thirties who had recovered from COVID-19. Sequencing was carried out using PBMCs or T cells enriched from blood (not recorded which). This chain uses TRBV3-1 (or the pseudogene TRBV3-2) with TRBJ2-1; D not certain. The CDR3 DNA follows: TGTGCCAGCAGCCAAGCGGATGAGCAGTTCTTC. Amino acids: CASSQADEQFF.